One sample yielded the 31 T cell receptor beta chains listed below, sequenced in a study of blood T cell repertoires in COVID-19. Here immunoSEQ multiplex PCR was the method, and the copy in TCRdb shows in-frame clones only, minus some. The table includes tens of thousands of clones, 80% to 90% detected once. The sequenced sample was peripheral blood. The receptor set was obtained from a man aged 50-59 years with active COVID-19.

The rearrangement links TRBV7-9 to TRBJ1-4; D uncertain. Trimming left V 4 bases short and J 1 base short, with 7 bases between. CDR1 and CDR2 from the germline V gene are SEHNR and FQNEAQ (reference sequence). The CDR3 extends over 14 amino acids. Written as DNA, the CDR3 is TGTGCCAGCAGCTGGAGGGAAACTAATGAAAAACTGTTTTTT. This encodes CASSWRETNEKLFF. The full variable domain, completed using reference TRBV7-9 and TRBJ1-4, is DTGVSQNPRHKITKRGQNVTFRCDPISEHNRLYWYRQTLGQGPEFLTYFQNEAQLEKSRLLSDRFSAERPKGSFSTLEIQRTEQGDSAMYLCASSWRETNEKLFFGSGTQLSVL.

V and J are TRBV7-5 and TRBJ2-2; the D call in the table, TRBD2, was not verified against the DNA. TRBV7-5 is recorded as a pseudogene. This CDR3 spans 15 amino acids. CDR3 nucleotides: TGTGTCAGAAGCTTACCGGGGGGGCCCTCCGGGGAGCTGTTTTTT. Translated, it gives CVRSLPGGPSGELFF.

This chain uses TRBV6-6 with TRBJ2-3; 9 nucleotides agree with TRBD2. The CDR3 covers 14 residues. Germline V gene data show CDR1 as MNHNY and CDR2 as SVGAGI (reference sequence). The J segment lost 4 bases and the V segment lost 6 bases, leaving 5 bases of the junction unmatched. The CDR3 protein is CASRGGGAPDTQYF. The CDR3 coding sequence is TGTGCCAGCAGGGGCGGGGGGGCTCCAGATACGCAGTATTTT.

The chain employs TRBV27 and TRBJ1-2; 8 bases are a match to TRBD1. The germline CDR1 and CDR2 sequences are MNHEY and SMNVEV (reference sequence). The CDR3 is 14 amino acids. The junction had 10 bases not matched to a gene; V was cut back by 6 bases and J by 7 bases. The CDR3 loop is CASSDFDRGTGYTF. CDR3 bases: TGTGCCAGCAGCGACTTCGACAGGGGCACTGGCTACACCTTC.

The J gene is TRBJ2-1, the V gene TRBV30, with TRBD2 matching 12 bases. V trimming: 3 bases; J trimming: 4 bases; junction bases outside the gene matches: 7. The CDR3 runs 16 residues. The germline V gene encodes CDR1 GTSNPN and CDR2 SVGIG (reference sequence). DNA for the CDR3: TGTGCCTGGAGGGAGTCTAGCGGGGGGGGTTACAATGAGCAGTTCTTC. As protein: CAWRESSGGGYNEQFF.

This chain joins TRBV28 and TRBJ2-7; possibly TRBD2 for D (6 bases). The CDR3 is 15 residues long. CDR1 is MDHEN and CDR2 is SYDVKM in the germline V gene. The V and J ends lost 6 bases and 2 bases respectively, with 17 bases between them. CDR3 protein: CASRAGLASPYEQYF. The CDR3 nucleotides read TGTGCCAGCAGGGCGGGACTCGCAAGCCCCTACGAGCAGTACTTC.

The V and J genes are TRBV18 and TRBJ1-5, with 9 nucleotides matching TRBD1. V gave up 5 bases and J gave up 3 bases; unmatched junction bases: 5. Germline CDR1 reads KGHSH; CDR2 reads LQKENI. CDR3 length: 15 amino acids. The CDR3 DNA follows: TGTGCCAGCTCAGCCGGGACAGGGAACAATCAGCCCCAGCATTTT. This encodes CASSAGTGNNQPQHF.

The chain employs TRBV7-3 and TRBJ2-7; maybe TRBD2 (6 bases). The CDR3 covers 14 residues. The germline V gene encodes CDR1 SGHTA and CDR2 FQGTGA. V gave up 0 bases and J gave up 10 bases, with 16 bases separating them. The CDR3 DNA follows: TGTGCCAGCAGCTTAACGGGGACTTCTAAGGATCAGTACTTC. As protein: CASSLTGTSKDQYF.

The chain carries TRBV28 and TRBJ2-7; TRBD1 agrees at 11 bases. The CDR3 loop spans 14 amino acids. From germline, CDR1 is MDHEN and CDR2 SYDVKM. Germline trimming cut 5 bases from V and 3 bases from J; bases unmatched to any gene: 3. CDR3 protein: CASSMDRGHYEQYF. The CDR3 DNA is TGTGCCAGCAGTATGGACAGGGGGCACTACGAGCAGTACTTC.

This clone appeared a few times. J is TRBJ1-1 and V is TRBV28; a weak D match, TRBD1 (6 bases). The V end lost 3 bases, the J end lost 4 bases, and 18 bases lay between the germline ends. This CDR3 has 16 residues. From germline, CDR1 is MDHEN and CDR2 SYDVKM. CDR3 loop: CASSFPGAAGATEAFF. The CDR3 bases are TGTGCCAGCAGTTTCCCAGGGGCCGCGGGAGCCACTGAAGCTTTCTTT.

The chain is built from TRBV7-2 and TRBJ2-3; possibly TRBD2 for D (6 bases). The CDR3 is 15 amino acids. The V end was cut by 3 bases, the J end by 0 bases, with 10 bases between. In germline, CDR1 is SGHTA, CDR2 FQGNSA. The CDR3 is CASSFFSGSTDTQYF. CDR3 bases: TGTGCCAGCAGCTTTTTCAGCGGGAGCACAGATACGCAGTATTTT.

This chain uses TRBV18 with TRBJ1-1, with a possible D match to TRBD1 (6 bases). The CDR3 sequence is 14 residues long. CDR1 is KGHSH, CDR2 LQKENI, per germline. With 2 bases removed from V and 2 bases from J, the gap between germline ends came to 9 bases. This CDR3 is CASSPWDKNTEAFF. In nucleotides, the CDR3 is TGTGCCAGCTCACCATGGGACAAAAACACTGAAGCTTTCTTT.

V is TRBV2 and J is TRBJ2-1; D remains ambiguous. Germline V gene data show CDR1 as SNHLY and CDR2 as FYNNEI. CDR3 length: 13 amino acids. V was trimmed by 8 bases and J by 5 bases, leaving 13 bases between them. The CDR3 loop reads CASGPGLDNEQFF. CDR3 nucleotide sequence: TGTGCCAGCGGGCCAGGTCTTGACAATGAGCAGTTCTTC. The variable domain in full, with the rest retrieved from reference TRBV2 and TRBJ2-1, is EPEVTQTPSHQVTQMGQEVILRCVPISNHLYFYWYRQILGQKVEFLVSFYNNEISEKSEIFDDQFSVERPDGSNFTLKIRSTKLEDSAMYFCASGPGLDNEQFFGPGTRLTVL.

J is TRBJ2-7 and V is TRBV5-1; 8 bases are shared with TRBD1. V dropped 5 bases and J dropped 5; count of bases not matched to a gene: 6. Germline lookup yields CDR1 SGHRS and CDR2 YFSETQ. The CDR3 contains 13 residues. The CDR3 reads CASSVDRGDEQYF. The CDR3 bases are TGCGCCAGCAGTGTCGACAGGGGCGACGAGCAGTACTTC.

This clone was found a few times. V is TRBV6-4 and J is TRBJ2-1; 9 nucleotides match TRBD2. The germline V gene has CDR1 MRHNA and CDR2 SNTAGT. This CDR3 has 15 amino acids. The J segment lost 4 bases and the V segment lost 6 bases, leaving 7 bases of the junction unmatched. The CDR3 is CASRTIAGAYNEQFF. CDR3 coding DNA: TGTGCCAGCAGAACTATAGCGGGAGCGTACAATGAGCAGTTCTTC.

The chain couples TRBV9 to TRBJ1-2, with 8 nucleotides matching TRBD1. The CDR3 is 13 amino acids. Germline V gene data show CDR1 as SGDLS and CDR2 as YYNGEE. J was trimmed by 5 bases and V by 4 bases; bases with no gene match: 4. CDR3 sequence: CASSPRTGYGYTF. For the CDR3, the DNA is TGTGCCAGCAGCCCGCGGACAGGGTATGGCTACACCTTC.

The chain's CDR3 is CATSDFREIQETQYF. The CDR3 nucleotides read TGTGCCACCAGTGATTTCCGGGAGATCCAAGAGACCCAGTACTTC. The chain links TRBV24-1 to TRBJ2-5, with a weak D call TRBD2 (6 bases). CDR3 length: 15 amino acids. Germline V CDR1 and CDR2: KGHDR, SFDVKD. Trimming took off 1 base at V and 1 base at J, with 9 bases between the two ends.

The chain links TRBV9 to TRBJ2-3; the match to TRBD2 covers 10 bases. This CDR3 contains 18 residues. With V trimmed by 0 bases and J by 2 bases, 9 bases remained unmatched. Germline lookup yields CDR1 SGDLS and CDR2 YYNGEE. CDR3 in amino acids: CASSVGASGGANTDTQYF. The CDR3, as DNA: TGTGCCAGCAGCGTAGGGGCTAGCGGGGGCGCTAACACAGATACGCAGTATTTT.

The chain combines TRBV12-3 or TRBV12-4 with TRBJ2-7; D gene ambiguous. Trimming cost V 6 bases and J 1 base, with 10 bases left between them. This CDR3 is 13 amino acids long. This chain's CDR3 is CASSRHDSYEQYF. The CDR3 DNA sequence: TGTGCCAGCAGCCGACATGATTCCTACGAGCAGTACTTC.

This chain uses TRBV21-1 with TRBJ1-5; whether TRBD1, the table's D call, matches the DNA was not checked. TRBV21-1 is designated a pseudogene. The CDR3 covers 16 residues. CDR3 nucleotides: TGTGCCAGCAGCTTTCATCGACAGGGCGGCAGGCAGCCCCAGCATTTT. Its translation is CASSFHRQGGRQPQHF.

This sequence joins TRBV3-1 (or the pseudogene TRBV3-2) and TRBJ2-7; 7 positions match TRBD1. Germline V gene lookup returns CDR1 LGHDT and CDR2 YNNKEL (reference sequence). Trimming at V came to 4 bases and at J to 3 bases, leaving 6 bases not matched to a gene. The CDR3 extends over 14 amino acids. DNA for the CDR3: TGTGCCAGCAGCCGATCCGACAGGGTCTACGAGCAGTACTTC. It encodes CASSRSDRVYEQYF.

V is TRBV2 and J is TRBJ1-4, with 7 bases matching TRBD1. V gave up 5 bases and J gave up 11 bases; unmatched junction bases: 5. The CDR3 is 12 amino acids. Germline CDR1 reads SNHLY; CDR2 reads FYNNEI. The DNA for the CDR3 is TGTGCCAGCAGTCAACAGGGGTCGAAACTGTTTTTT. It encodes CASSQQGSKLFF.

In DNA form, the CDR3 reads TGTGCCAGCAGTGCCCTACAGGGAAGAGCCCTCCACTTT. Translating it yields CASSALQGRALHF. V usage is TRBV25-1 and J usage is TRBJ1-6; D is perhaps TRBD1 (6 bases). Germline CDR1 is MGHDK and CDR2 is SYGVNS. The CDR3 has 13 amino acids. V gave up 4 bases and J gave up 14 bases, with 15 bases separating them.

The V and J genes are TRBV24-1 and TRBJ1-5; possible D gene TRBD1, 5 bases. The length of the CDR3 is 15 residues. Looked up from germline, CDR1 is KGHDR and CDR2 is SFDVKD. With 3 bases removed from V and 7 bases from J, the gap between germline ends came to 15 bases. The CDR3 region is CATSDGRGGEQPQHF. For the CDR3, the DNA is TGTGCCACCAGTGATGGGAGGGGAGGAGAGCAGCCCCAGCATTTT.

The chain uses TRBV28 and TRBJ1-5; tentative D call: TRBD1 (5 bases). CDR1 and CDR2 (germline): MDHEN, SYDVKM. The CDR3 totals 14 residues. With 4 bases removed from V and 7 bases from J, the gap between germline ends came to 14 bases. The CDR3 sequence: CASSSAWGEQPQHF. CDR3 DNA sequence: TGTGCCAGCAGTTCCGCTTGGGGGGAGCAGCCCCAGCATTTT.

The J gene is TRBJ2-2, the V gene TRBV9, with 10 bases identical to TRBD2. The CDR3 loop spans 15 amino acids. V shed 5 bases and J 4 bases; nucleotides not matched to a gene: 5. Looked up from germline, CDR1 is SGDLS and CDR2 is YYNGEE. CDR3 protein: CASRQREGITGELFF. The CDR3 DNA sequence: TGTGCCAGCAGGCAGCGGGAGGGTATCACCGGGGAGCTGTTTTTT.

As to this clone: The germline gene is not matched at one end of the junction; a read error may be the cause. The chain carries TRBV12-3 or TRBV12-4 and TRBJ2-7; maybe TRBD2 (7 bases). The CDR3 length is 13 residues. CDR3 sequence reads: CASSLCRFPGGRF. The CDR3 nucleotides are TGTGCCAGCAGTTTATGTCGGTTTCCGGGGGGCCGGTTC.

This sequence joins TRBV11-3 and TRBJ2-1, with 11 bases identical to TRBD1. Germline V gene data show CDR1 as SGHNT and CDR2 as YENEEA. After removal of 5 bases from V and 8 bases from J, the junction contained 5 bases not matched to a gene. The CDR3 is made up of 14 amino acids. The CDR3 loop reads CASSIRDRGDEQFF. The CDR3 region has the DNA TGTGCCAGCAGCATCCGGGACAGGGGGGATGAGCAGTTCTTC.

This clone was seen many times. The genes are TRBV2 and TRBJ1-1, with TRBD1 as a possible D gene (6 bases). The V gene lost 4 bases and the J gene lost 4 bases, with 10 bases spanning the gap. Germline values: CDR1 SNHLY, CDR2 FYNNEI. This CDR3 is built from 13 residues. The CDR3 nucleotides are TGTGCCAGCAGTGGGGGGCCGGGCACTGAAGCTTTCTTT. It yields the protein CASSGGPGTEAFF.

In nucleotides, the CDR3 is TGTGCCAGCAGTTTGACAGGGGGCAGATTCGCGGATGGCTACACCTTC. It encodes CASSLTGGRFADGYTF. The chain carries TRBV28 and TRBJ1-2; TRBD1 agrees at 10 bases. The CDR3 is made up of 16 amino acids. After removal of 3 bases from V and 6 bases from J, the junction contained 10 bases not matched to a gene. The V gene's germline CDR1 is MDHEN and CDR2 SYDVKM.

The chain carries TRBV7-2 and TRBJ2-5; possible D gene TRBD2, 7 bases. This CDR3 has 13 residues. The V gene lost 5 bases and the J gene lost 4 bases, with 11 bases spanning the gap. Germline CDR1 and CDR2: SGHTA and FQGNSA. This chain's CDR3 is CASSGGGPETQYF. In DNA, the CDR3 is TGTGCCAGCAGCGGGGGGGGCCCAGAGACCCAGTACTTC.